Below are 26 T cell receptor beta chains sequenced from a single sample in a study of cytomegalovirus exposure and HLA in healthy donors. PCR employed 60 Vbeta and 13 Jbeta primers. Only in-frame clones appear in the TCRdb table, and some are missing; sequencing was by immunoSEQ multiplex PCR. The sample lists some 36,000 clones; about 72% were seen once. Sequencing used PBMCs. These receptors all stem from a man aged 25-45 years in good health and CMV-seronegative.

CDR3 amino acids: CASRIHPGTTYEQYF. CDR3 coding DNA: TGTGCCAGCAGAATTCATCCCGGGACAACCTACGAGCAGTACTTC. This chain links TRBV6-5 with TRBJ2-7, with D tentatively TRBD1 (6 bases). The germline CDR1 and CDR2 sequences are MNHEY and SVGAGI. V was pared by 6 bases and J by 2 bases, with 17 bases between. The CDR3 is made up of 15 amino acids.

V usage is TRBV6-5 and J usage is TRBJ1-6; D is undetermined. This CDR3 is built from 14 residues. The ends were cut back, 2 bases at V and 9 bases at J, with 11 bases in the middle. Per the germline V gene, CDR1 is MNHEY and CDR2 is SVGAGI. CDR3 sequence: CASSYNPGSSPLHF. As DNA, the CDR3 is TGTGCCAGCAGTTACAACCCTGGGAGTTCACCCCTCCACTTT.

This sequence joins TRBV7-2 and TRBJ2-7; tentative D call: TRBD1 (5 bases). The V gene's germline CDR1 is SGHTA and CDR2 FQGNSA. The V end was cut by 2 bases, the J end by 0 bases, with 11 bases between. The CDR3 length is 15 residues. In nucleotides, the CDR3 is TGTGCCAGCAGCTTATTTTCAGGGTTCTCCTACGAGCAGTACTTC. It yields the protein CASSLFSGFSYEQYF.

The chain has TRBV29-1 and TRBJ2-1; 11 bases match TRBD2. From germline, CDR1 is SQVTM and CDR2 ANQGSEA. V was pared by 7 bases and J by 4 bases, with 3 bases of the junction left unmatched. There are 13 residues in the CDR3. The CDR3, as DNA: TGCAGCGGCACTAGCGGGAGTTACAATGAGCAGTTCTTC. Its protein product is CSGTSGSYNEQFF.

A note on this clone: One junction end does not reproduce the germline sequence, and a read error may be involved. The CDR3 nucleotides are TGTGCTAGCATCGCGAGGGTGGCCAAAAACATTCAGTACTTC. Amino acid sequence: CASIARVAKNIQYF. V gene TRBV7-7 combines with J gene TRBJ2-4; possible D gene TRBD2, 5 bases. The CDR3 has 14 residues. Germline CDR1 SSHAT, CDR2 FNYEAQ (reference sequence).

The rearrangement links TRBV5-1 to TRBJ2-7; 12 bases map to TRBD1. The CDR3 runs 15 residues. V was pared by 4 bases and J by 6 bases, with 8 bases of the junction left unmatched. The germline CDR1 and CDR2 sequences are SGHRS and YFSETQ. The chain's CDR3 is CASSIAGTGGGEQYF. The CDR3 DNA is TGCGCCAGCAGCATAGCCGGGACAGGGGGCGGCGAGCAGTACTTC.

This clone came up a few times. The V and J genes are TRBV7-9 and TRBJ1-1; TRBD1 matches 10 bases. Trimming at V came to 5 bases and at J to 4 bases, leaving 7 bases not matched to a gene. The length of the CDR3 is 15 residues. Germline CDR1 SEHNR, CDR2 FQNEAQ (reference sequence). CDR3 protein: CASSVRQGAGTEAFF. The CDR3 DNA reads TGTGCCAGCAGCGTACGACAGGGGGCCGGCACTGAAGCTTTCTTT.

The chain employs TRBV6-5 and TRBJ1-6, with TRBD1 matching over 8 bases. Germline lookup yields CDR1 MNHEY and CDR2 SVGAGI. The CDR3 runs to 14 residues. The V segment lost 6 bases and the J segment 10 bases; nucleotides outside the gene matches: 8. CDR3 DNA: TGTGCCAGCAGCGACGGGGCAGGGGGCTCACCCCTCCACTTT. Protein sequence: CASSDGAGGSPLHF.

This chain's CDR3 is CASSLNSGGMNEQFF. The CDR3 nucleotides read TGTGCCAGCAGCTTAAACTCGGGGGGTATGAATGAGCAGTTCTTC. The genes are TRBV6-5 and TRBJ2-1, with 7 bases lining up with TRBD2. Germline-derived CDR1 and CDR2 are MNHEY and SVGAGI. Germline trimming cut 6 bases from V and 7 bases from J; bases unmatched to any gene: 12. This CDR3 contains 15 residues.

The rearrangement joins TRBV10-1 to TRBJ2-1, with D perhaps matching TRBD2 (5 bases). The CDR3 spans 15 residues. Looked up from germline, CDR1 is WNHNN and CDR2 is SYGVQD (reference sequence). V lost 4 bases, J lost 8 bases, and 18 bases lay in between. CDR3 region: CASSARRGFTDEQFF. CDR3 bases: TGCGCCAGCAGTGCCCGCCGCGGGTTCACCGATGAGCAGTTCTTC.

This clone has more than one count but fewer than ten. This chain joins TRBV21-1 and TRBJ2-1; the table names TRBD2, a call not compared with the DNA. TRBV21-1 is recorded as a pseudogene. This CDR3 comprises 16 residues. The DNA of the CDR3 is TGTGCCAGCAGCAAGGTTAAGAGGGAGGGCCGGAGTGAGCAGTTCTTC. Its protein is CASSKVKREGRSEQFF.

This chain links TRBV6-1 with TRBJ2-3, with a possible D match to TRBD2 (6 bases). Germline V gene data show CDR1 as MNHNS and CDR2 as SASEGT. Trimming cost V 8 bases and J 1 base, with 10 bases left between them. The length of the CDR3 is 13 residues. The CDR3: CASLPGGTDTQYF. In DNA, the CDR3 is TGTGCCAGCCTCCCGGGGGGCACAGATACGCAGTATTTT.

A single count supports this clone. The rearrangement uses TRBV4-2 and TRBJ2-3; 15 nucleotides align to TRBD2. V was clipped by 3 bases and J by 3 bases; unmatched bases: 1. This CDR3 spans 16 amino acids. The germline CDR1 and CDR2 sequences are LGHNA and YNFKEQ. The CDR3 nucleotides read TGTGCCAGCAGCCACGGGACTAGCGGGGGGACAGATACGCAGTATTTT. The encoded protein is CASSHGTSGGTDTQYF.

This clone came up a few times. The chain carries TRBV6-5 and TRBJ1-2; D not resolved. The CDR3 covers 15 residues. With 4 bases removed from V and 4 bases from J, the gap between germline ends came to 16 bases. Germline-derived CDR1 and CDR2 are MNHEY and SVGAGI. The DNA for the CDR3 is TGTGCCAGCAGTTCCCCAAGTGGGCGAGTCTATGGCTACACCTTC. Translated, it gives CASSSPSGRVYGYTF.

In this sample, this clone turned up a few times. The V call is TRBV5-4, the J call TRBJ1-1; possibly TRBD1 for D (6 bases). V lost 3 bases and J lost 6, with 15 bases in between. Germline CDR1 is SGHNT and CDR2 is YYREEE (reference sequence). The CDR3 length is 14 residues. The CDR3 sequence: CASSSVGGAAEAFF. The CDR3 DNA reads TGTGCCAGCAGCTCGGTGGGGGGGGCCGCTGAAGCTTTCTTT.

CDR3 amino acids: CASSLRGSGNTIYF. CDR3 bases: TGTGCCAGCAGCTTACGGGGGTCTGGAAACACCATATATTTT. The V call is TRBV13, the J call TRBJ1-3; D possibly corresponds to TRBD1 (5 bases). The CDR3 is 14 residues long. Trimming cost V 2 bases and J 1 base, with 6 bases left between them. Germline CDR1 is PRHDT and CDR2 is FYEKMQ (reference sequence).

This rearrangement joins TRBV4-1 to TRBJ1-6; D is unresolved. This CDR3 comprises 21 residues. V lost 2 bases and J lost 2, with 25 bases in between. CDR1 MGHRA and CDR2 YSYEKL come from the germline V gene. This CDR3 reads CASSQQSPSGYMSPYNSPLHF. CDR3 DNA: TGCGCCAGCAGCCAACAAAGCCCATCAGGCTATATGAGCCCCTATAATTCACCCCTCCACTTT.

This chain connects TRBV5-4 to TRBJ2-6, with a tentative D call TRBD1 (5 bases). Trimming stripped 2 bases from V and 2 bases from J, with 8 bases between. The CDR3 is 15 amino acids. Germline V gives CDR1 SGHNT, CDR2 YYREEE (reference sequence). CDR3 amino acids: CASSFPRAGANVLTF. The CDR3 DNA is TGTGCCAGCAGCTTCCCCAGGGCTGGGGCCAACGTCCTGACTTTC. The full variable domain, completed using reference TRBV5-4 and TRBJ2-6, is ETGVTQSPTHLIKTRGQQVTLRCSSQSGHNTVSWYQQALGQGPQFIFQYYREEENGRGNFPPRFSGLQFPNYSSELNVNALELDDSALYLCASSFPRAGANVLTFGAGSRLTVL.

The chain links TRBV9 to TRBJ2-5, with D possibly matching TRBD2 (5 bases). Germline V gene sequence: CDR1 SGDLS, CDR2 YYNGEE. V was shortened by 7 bases and J by 1 base, with 17 bases between the two germline ends. This CDR3 contains 15 residues. The CDR3 here is CASSASGRGQETQYF. The CDR3 nucleotides read TGTGCCAGCTCAGCCTCAGGACGGGGCCAAGAGACCCAGTACTTC.

The V call is TRBV28, the J call TRBJ1-1, with D maybe TRBD1 (5 bases). The CDR3 has 12 residues. Germline CDR1 reads MDHEN; CDR2 reads SYDVKM. V lost 3 bases and J lost 9, with 11 bases in between. CDR3 bases: TGTGCCAGCAGTTTGAGGCAGGGAAAAGCTTTCTTT. Protein sequence: CASSLRQGKAFF.

J is TRBJ2-7 and V is TRBV7-8; 8 bases line up with TRBD1. The germline CDR1 and CDR2 sequences are SGHVS and FQNEAQ. Trimming cost V 1 base and J 5 bases; bases outside gene matches: 4. This CDR3 has 14 residues. CDR3 sequence reads: CASSLVQGGHEQYF. The CDR3, as DNA: TGTGCCAGCAGCTTAGTACAGGGGGGCCACGAGCAGTACTTC.

This chain joins TRBV29-1 and TRBJ2-3; D perhaps matches TRBD1 (5 bases). V was cut by 6 bases and J by 3 bases, with 10 bases left in between. Germline CDR1 is SQVTM and CDR2 is ANQGSEA. CDR3 size: 12 residues. The CDR3: CSVIRVTDTQYF. CDR3 nucleotide sequence: TGCAGCGTCATCAGGGTTACAGATACGCAGTATTTT.

This clone is a singleton in its sample. The chain links TRBV28 to TRBJ2-1; perhaps TRBD1 as D (6 bases). Deletions cut 2 bases from V and 9 bases from J, with 8 bases between. Germline lookup yields CDR1 MDHEN and CDR2 SYDVKM. The CDR3 spans 12 residues. This CDR3 reads CASSLRGSEQFF. CDR3 in DNA: TGTGCCAGCAGTTTAAGGGGGAGTGAGCAGTTCTTC.

This sequence joins TRBV28 and TRBJ1-5; a possible D gene is TRBD1 (6 bases). This CDR3 region has 15 residues. CDR1 and CDR2 from the germline V gene are MDHEN and SYDVKM. V lost 5 bases, J lost 7 bases, and 18 bases lay in between. The CDR3 coding sequence is TGTGCCAGCAGTCCCCCCCCGGGACAAGGGCAGCCCCAGCATTTT. Protein: CASSPPPGQGQPQHF.

The chain is built from TRBV18 and TRBJ2-5, with no clear D. CDR3 length: 11 amino acids. Germline CDR1 and CDR2: KGHSH and LQKENI. V dropped 4 bases and J dropped 3 bases, with 3 bases sitting between them. This CDR3 is CASSREETQYF. The CDR3, as DNA: TGTGCCAGCTCACGAGAAGAGACCCAGTACTTC.

For this clone: Without the conserved terminal phenylalanine or tryptophan, this CDR3 likely stems from a read error. This rearrangement joins TRBV4-1 to TRBJ1-5; 8 bases align to TRBD1. Germline CDR1 MGHRA, CDR2 YSYEKL. CDR3 size: 16 residues. As DNA, the CDR3 is TGCGCCAGCAGCCAAGTAATGGACAGGGACAATCGGCCCCAGCATGTT. Translating gives CASSQVMDRDNRPQHV.